A single sample is the source of the 7 T cell receptor beta chains below, sequenced in a study of regulatory T cells in long-lasting Graves disease. The time point: persistent/refractory GD, antithyroid drugs over 5 years with positive TRAb. Extracted RNA from PBMCs served as the source of the TCR library. Arm-PCR of CDR3 regions and iRepertoire HTBI primers were used to build TCR beta libraries. TCRdb ran MiXCR on the multiplex PCR reads and lists one entry per CDR3 protein. The sample records roughly 400,000 distinct CDR3 sequences, about 21% being singletons. The starting material was peripheral blood mononuclear cells (PBMCs), obtained when the disease was refractory, from a patient treated with antithyroid drugs. The receptor set was obtained from a female donor with Graves disease.

Ten or more counts support this clonotype. The chain is built from TRBV28 and TRBJ2-5, with 13 bases that match TRBD2. Germline CDR1 and CDR2: MDHEN and SYDVKM. CDR3 length: 16 residues. J lost 7 bases, V lost 5 bases, and 10 bases had no gene match. Here the CDR3 DNA reads TGTGCCAGCAGTCTCCCACTAGCGGGAGGGGGGGGGACCCAGTACTTC. It is translated as CASSLPLAGGGGTQYF.

The chain has TRBV6-1 and TRBJ2-5; 15 nucleotides agree with TRBD2. V lost 6 bases, J lost 2 bases, and 10 bases stayed unmatched. Looked up from germline, CDR1 is MNHNS and CDR2 is SASEGT. This CDR3 spans 18 amino acids. The CDR3 is CASRDGTSGRWRQETQYF. The CDR3 DNA is TGTGCCAGCAGGGATGGGACTAGCGGGAGGTGGAGGCAAGAGACCCAGTACTTC.

This chain connects TRBV27 to TRBJ2-5; TRBD1 is a possible D gene (6 bases). Germline CDR1 and CDR2: MNHEY and SMNVEV (reference sequence). The CDR3 extends over 16 amino acids. V was pared by 8 bases and J by 4 bases, with 23 bases between. Here the CDR3 DNA reads TGTGCCAGCGCCCAAATCCAGGGGTCGGGCTTAGAGACCCAGTACTTC. The encoded protein is CASAQIQGSGLETQYF.

Concerning this clonotype itself: At one end the junction does not follow the germline gene, possibly because of a read error. The V and J genes are TRBV28 and TRBJ1-6; 7 bases agree with TRBD1. The CDR3 spans 15 residues. CDR1 MDHEN and CDR2 SYDVKM come from the germline V gene. The CDR3 region is CASSPGTVYKSPLHF. As DNA, the CDR3 is TGTGCCAGCAGTCCCGGGACAGTCTATAAGTCACCCCTCCACTTT.

This clonotype was detected ten times or more. V gene TRBV3-1 combines with J gene TRBJ1-5; D not certain. Germline CDR1 LGHDT, CDR2 YNNKEL (reference sequence). The CDR3 runs 14 residues. The V end lost 1 base, the J end lost 6 bases, and 10 bases lay between the germline ends. The DNA of the CDR3 is TGTGCCAGCAGCCAAGGTGGGTGGGTTCAGCCCCAGCATTTT. It is translated as CASSQGGWVQPQHF. The full variable domain, rest sourced from reference TRBV3-1 and TRBJ1-5, is DTAVSQTPKYLVTQMGNDKSIKCEQNLGHDTMYWYKQDSKKFLKIMFSYNNKELIINETVPNRFSPKSPDKAHLNLHINSLELGDSAVYFCASSQGGWVQPQHFGDGTRLSIL.

Many counts were recorded for this clonotype. The J gene is TRBJ1-5, the V gene TRBV5-5; D not resolved. Germline loops: CDR1 SGHKS, CDR2 YYEKEE (reference sequence). The CDR3 runs 15 residues. V gave up 0 bases and J gave up 0 bases, with 7 bases separating them. CDR3 bases: TGTGCCAGCAGCTTGGACGGCAATAGCAATCAGCCCCAGCATTTT. It codes for CASSLDGNSNQPQHF.

The chain links TRBV27 to TRBJ2-7; 10 bases agree with TRBD1. The ends lost 8 bases at V and 5 bases at J; junction bases unmatched: 21. This CDR3 has 18 residues. Germline lookup yields CDR1 MNHEY and CDR2 SMNVEV (reference sequence). The CDR3 bases are TGTGCCAGCCCACCCAGAACCCGTACGGGACAGGGGTCCGACGAGCAGTACTTC. It is translated as CASPPRTRTGQGSDEQYF.